These 18 T cell receptor beta chains were all obtained from the same sample, sequenced in a study of control samples from healthy donors and cancer patients. Sequencing used immunoSEQ multiplex PCR; TCRdb keeps in-frame clones, though not all of them. The sample shows approximately 170,000 clones, approximately 94% of them seen only once. The sample was blood. The origin of the receptors is a man aged 25 to 45 in good health.

The gene calls are TRBV9 and TRBJ2-5, with 9 bases lining up with TRBD2. This CDR3 spans 15 amino acids. From germline, CDR1 is SGDLS and CDR2 YYNGEE. J was trimmed by 4 bases and V by 0 bases; bases with no gene match: 4. The CDR3 nucleotides read TGTGCCAGCAGCGTAGCCGGCGGGAGGGGAGAGACCCAGTACTTC. Its protein is CASSVAGGRGETQYF.

The rearrangement links TRBV15 to TRBJ2-7; 7 nucleotides line up with TRBD1. Per the germline V gene, CDR1 is LNHNV and CDR2 is YYDKDF (reference sequence). The CDR3 spans 16 residues. With V trimmed by 2 bases and J by 3 bases, 10 bases remained unmatched. CDR3 amino acids: CATSRIPGQRIYEQYF. In DNA, the CDR3 is TGTGCCACCAGCAGAATACCGGGACAGCGAATCTACGAGCAGTACTTC.

The chain carries TRBV29-1 and TRBJ1-2; 12 bases are a match to TRBD1. The CDR3 extends over 15 amino acids. V dropped 4 bases and J dropped 7; count of bases not matched to a gene: 10. Germline V gene lookup returns CDR1 SQVTM and CDR2 ANQGSEA. CDR3 amino acids: CSVGSAGTGGGGYTF. The CDR3 bases are TGCAGCGTTGGATCCGCCGGGACAGGGGGCGGTGGCTACACCTTC.

The chain uses TRBV5-6 and TRBJ1-1; no clear D gene. V gave up 0 bases and J gave up 1 base, with 7 bases separating them. Germline V gives CDR1 SGHDT, CDR2 YYEEEE. This CDR3 is 14 amino acids long. CDR3 residues: CASSLGSPNTEAFF. DNA for the CDR3: TGTGCCAGCAGCTTGGGATCACCGAACACTGAAGCTTTCTTT.

The V and J genes are TRBV4-2 and TRBJ1-5; D is possibly TRBD1 (5 bases). The CDR3 sequence is 16 residues long. V was pared by 1 base and J by 4 bases, with 14 bases between. Germline loops: CDR1 LGHNA, CDR2 YNFKEQ. DNA for the CDR3: TGTGCCAGCAGCCAAGCGTCGGGGCAGGGAAATCAGCCCCAGCATTTT. Amino acids: CASSQASGQGNQPQHF.

Only one count was recorded for this clone. The rearrangement links TRBV19 to TRBJ1-4; the D is unclear. Per germline, CDR1 LNHDA and CDR2 SQIVND (reference sequence). This CDR3 is 18 amino acids long. Trimming pared 3 bases from V and 7 bases from J, leaving 24 bases between. The CDR3 here is CASSIPPLSPGSAEKLFF. In DNA, the CDR3 is TGTGCCAGTAGTATTCCTCCGCTTTCCCCGGGGTCCGCTGAAAAACTGTTTTTT.

The genes are TRBV5-1 and TRBJ1-5; D not certain. The germline V gene encodes CDR1 SGHRS and CDR2 YFSETQ. The CDR3 has 13 residues. V dropped 0 bases and J dropped 5 bases, with 6 bases sitting between them. The CDR3 DNA sequence: TGCGCCAGCAGCTTGGGGCCAGATCAGCCCCAGCATTTT. Residues: CASSLGPDQPQHF.

This chain connects TRBV30 to TRBJ1-3, with 9 nucleotides matching TRBD1. CDR1 is GTSNPN and CDR2 is SVGIG in the germline V gene (reference sequence). CDR3 size: 14 residues. V lost 2 bases to trimming and J lost 6 bases; unmatched junction nucleotides: 5. The CDR3 region has the DNA TGTGCCTGGAGTCGGGACAGGGCGAAAAACACCATATATTTT. Translation: CAWSRDRAKNTIYF. The full variable domain, its missing parts supplied by reference TRBV30 and TRBJ1-3, is SQTIHQWPATLVQPVGSPLSLECTVEGTSNPNLYWYRQAAGRGLQLLFYSVGIGQISSEVPQNLSASRPQDRQFILSSKKLLLSDSGFYLCAWSRDRAKNTIYFGEGSWLTVV.

The CDR3 loop is CASRGTGGAGYTF. The DNA of the CDR3 is TGTGCCAGCAGGGGTACAGGGGGCGCGGGCTACACCTTC. V usage is TRBV2 and J usage is TRBJ1-2; 9 nucleotides match TRBD1. V shed 6 bases, J shed 8 bases, and the junction held 7 bases outside the gene matches. In germline, CDR1 is SNHLY, CDR2 FYNNEI. This CDR3 is 13 amino acids long.

This clone was recorded only once. The chain is built from TRBV27 and TRBJ2-7, with TRBD1 matching over 10 bases. The germline V gene encodes CDR1 MNHEY and CDR2 SMNVEV (reference sequence). The CDR3 is made up of 14 amino acids. With 3 bases clipped from V and 2 bases from J, the junction kept 1 base outside the gene matches. CDR3: CASSFGTGAYEQYF. CDR3 bases: TGTGCCAGCAGTTTTGGGACAGGGGCCTACGAGCAGTACTTC.

The rearrangement links TRBV6-1 to TRBJ1-1; possibly TRBD1 for D (6 bases). CDR1 is MNHNS, CDR2 SASEGT, per germline. The CDR3 is made up of 15 amino acids. V dropped 1 base and J dropped 8 bases, with 17 bases sitting between them. The CDR3 loop reads CASSEGGPGFVEAFF. The CDR3, as DNA: TGTGCCAGCAGTGAAGGGGGGCCGGGGTTCGTAGAAGCTTTCTTT.

This chain joins TRBV30 and TRBJ2-5; TRBD1 matches 9 bases. J lost 5 bases, V lost 3 bases, and 10 bases had no gene match. Germline lookup yields CDR1 GTSNPN and CDR2 SVGIG (reference sequence). There are 15 residues in the CDR3. DNA for the CDR3: TGTGCCTGGAGGAAACCGGGACAGGGTAGGGAGACCCAGTACTTC. Protein sequence: CAWRKPGQGRETQYF.

This clone was counted once. The chain has TRBV19 and TRBJ1-2; D is undetermined. The germline gives CDR1 LNHDA, CDR2 SQIVND (reference sequence). Trimming pared 2 bases from V and 8 bases from J, leaving 12 bases between. The CDR3 runs to 13 residues. This chain's CDR3 is CASSIRPAQGYTF. The CDR3, as DNA: TGTGCCAGTAGTATACGGCCCGCCCAGGGCTACACCTTC.

The chain uses TRBV19 and TRBJ2-1, with D possibly being TRBD2 (6 bases). Germline V lookup: CDR1 LNHDA, CDR2 SQIVND (reference sequence). V lost 7 bases and J lost 8, with 21 bases in between. This CDR3 has 15 amino acids. CDR3 bases: TGTGCCAGTAAACGGACTTGGGGGGTTCTGGATGAGCAGTTCTTC. As protein: CASKRTWGVLDEQFF. The variable domain in full, completed from reference TRBV19 and TRBJ2-1, reads DGGITQSPKYLFRKEGQNVTLSCEQNLNHDAMYWYRQDPGQGLRLIYYSQIVNDFQKGDIAEGYSVSREKKESFPLTVTSAQKNPTAFYLCASKRTWGVLDEQFFGPGTRLTVL.

CDR3 DNA sequence: TGTGCCAGCAGCCCCCTCCCCTGGAGCTCCTACAATGAGCAGTTCTTC. Protein sequence: CASSPLPWSSYNEQFF. The rearrangement uses TRBV5-6 and TRBJ2-1, with D unresolved. The V end lost 4 bases, the J end lost 0 bases, and 14 bases lay between the germline ends. CDR1 SGHDT and CDR2 YYEEEE come from the germline V gene. This CDR3 is 16 amino acids long.

The chain links TRBV5-1 to TRBJ2-7; D is tentatively TRBD1 or TRBD2 (6 bases each). Trimming cost V 1 base and J 7 bases, with 9 bases left between them. Germline V gene lookup returns CDR1 SGHRS and CDR2 YFSETQ. This CDR3 region has 12 residues. The CDR3 region has the DNA TGCGCCAGCAGCTTGCAGGGGAGGGAGCAGTACTTC. Its translation is CASSLQGREQYF.

The chain uses TRBV5-4 and TRBJ1-1, with D tentatively TRBD1 (6 bases). The V gene lost 6 bases and the J gene lost 0 bases, with 12 bases spanning the gap. Germline V lookup: CDR1 SGHNT, CDR2 YYREEE (reference sequence). This CDR3 is built from 14 residues. This chain's CDR3 is CASTQDSMNTEAFF. Here the CDR3 DNA reads TGTGCCAGCACCCAGGACAGCATGAACACTGAAGCTTTCTTT.

This rearrangement joins TRBV30 to TRBJ1-3; D might be TRBD1 (5 bases). CDR1 and CDR2 (germline): GTSNPN, SVGIG (reference sequence). V dropped 5 bases and J dropped 8 bases, with 13 bases sitting between them. The CDR3 contains 12 residues. The CDR3 DNA reads as TGTGCCTGGCTCGATTGGGGGGACACCATATATTTT. Protein product: CAWLDWGDTIYF.